This T cell receptor beta chain was found in a study of blood T cell repertoires in COVID-19. Study-wide context: COVID-19 samples from acute and convalescent phases originated in the United States, Italy and Spain. T cells, B-cell-depleted T cells, or PBMCs provided the cDNA or gDNA that served as material.

Produced via immunoSEQ multiplex PCR; TCRdb's table is partial and in-frame only. Among 90,000 to 150,000 clones listed, roughly 84% were seen once. This clone was picked up a small number of times. Sequencing was done on a sample of peripheral blood. The receptor was isolated from a man aged 55 to 70 with acute or convalescent COVID-19.

This CDR3 is CASSLIAGGNNEQFF. The CDR3 DNA sequence: TGCGCCAGCAGCTTGATAGCGGGAGGGAACAATGAGCAGTTCTTC. The V call is TRBV5-1, the J call TRBJ2-1, with TRBD2 matching 11 bases. J gave up 5 bases and V 1 base, and 2 bases lay outside the gene matches. The CDR3 runs to 15 residues. Germline V gene sequence: CDR1 SGHRS, CDR2 YFSETQ.